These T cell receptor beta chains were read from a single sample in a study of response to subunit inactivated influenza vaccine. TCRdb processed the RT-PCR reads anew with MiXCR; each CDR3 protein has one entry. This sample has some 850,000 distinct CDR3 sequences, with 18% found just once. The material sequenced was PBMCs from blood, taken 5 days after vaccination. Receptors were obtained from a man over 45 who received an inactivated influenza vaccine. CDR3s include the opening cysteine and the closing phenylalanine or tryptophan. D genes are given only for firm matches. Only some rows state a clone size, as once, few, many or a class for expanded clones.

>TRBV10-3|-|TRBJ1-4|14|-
TGTGCCATCAGTTCCCGGGCCACAAATGAAAAACTGTTTTTT
CAISSRATNEKLFF
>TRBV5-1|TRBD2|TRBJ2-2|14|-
TGCGCCAGCAGGCCGGGACTAGACACCGGGGAGCTGTTTTTT
CASRPGLDTGELFF
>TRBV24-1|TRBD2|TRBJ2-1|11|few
TGTGCCACCAGTCGGGGGGATGAGCAGTTCTTC
CATSRGDEQFF
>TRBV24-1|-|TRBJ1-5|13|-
TGTGCCACCAGTTACCAGGGGAATCAGCCCCAGCATTTT
CATSYQGNQPQHF
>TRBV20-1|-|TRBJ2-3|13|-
TGCAGTGCTAGAGGACTAGTGACAGATACGCAGTATTTT
CSARGLVTDTQYF
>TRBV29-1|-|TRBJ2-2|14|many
TGCAGCGTTGAAGGGGCAGGGTACCCCGGGGAGCTGTTTTTT
CSVEGAGYPGELFF
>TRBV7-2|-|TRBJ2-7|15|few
TGTGCCAGCAGCCAGATTCCGGGAACCTCCTACGAGCAGTACTTC
CASSQIPGTSYEQYF
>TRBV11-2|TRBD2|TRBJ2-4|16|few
TGTGCCAGCAGCTTCGCGGGGGGGCCGACCAAAAACATTCAGTACTTC
CASSFAGGPTKNIQYF
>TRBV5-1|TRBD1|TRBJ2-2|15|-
TGCGCCAGCAGCTTACAGGGGCAGAACACCGGGGAGCTGTTTTTT
CASSLQGQNTGELFF
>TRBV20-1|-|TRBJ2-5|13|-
TGCAGTGCTAGACTAGGGACCGTGGAGACCCAGTACTTC
CSARLGTVETQYF
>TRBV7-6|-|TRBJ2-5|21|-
TGTGCCAGCAGCCATCTGTGGGAGTTAGCAGACAGAAGGACAGCAAGAGAGACCCAGTACTTC
CASSHLWELADRRTARETQYF
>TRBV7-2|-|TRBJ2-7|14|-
TGTGCCAGCAGCCCTGCCGCGGCGGCCTACGAGCAGTACTTC
CASSPAAAAYEQYF
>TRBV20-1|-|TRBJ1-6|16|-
TGCAGTGCCCTGGAAGGCGGGAGCTCCTATAATTCACCCCTCCACTTT
CSALEGGSSYNSPLHF
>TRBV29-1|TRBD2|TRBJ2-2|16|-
TGCAGCGTTGAACTCCGGACTAGCGGTAACACCGGGGAGCTGTTTTTT
CSVELRTSGNTGELFF
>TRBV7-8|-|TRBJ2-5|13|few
TGTGCCAGCAGCCGCAGACAAGGAGAGACCCAGTACTTC
CASSRRQGETQYF
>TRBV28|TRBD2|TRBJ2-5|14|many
TGTGCCAGCAGTTTAGTCGGGGGGACAGAGACCCAGTACTTC
CASSLVGGTETQYF
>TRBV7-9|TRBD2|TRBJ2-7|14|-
TGTGCCAGCAGCTTAGACGGGAGGGCCATCGAGCAGTACTTC
CASSLDGRAIEQYF
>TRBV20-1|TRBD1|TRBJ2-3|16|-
TGCAGTGCTAGCATTGTCCGGGACAGGGGTACAGATACGCAGTATTTT
CSASIVRDRGTDTQYF
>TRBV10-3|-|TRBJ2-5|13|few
TGTGCCATCAGTGAGGGGACCCTTGGGACCCAGTACTTC
CAISEGTLGTQYF
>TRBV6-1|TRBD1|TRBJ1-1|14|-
TGTGCCAGCACTAAAGCGGCCAGGGGGGCGGAAGCTTTCTTT
CASTKAARGAEAFF
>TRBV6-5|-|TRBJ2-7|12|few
TGTGCCAGCATGCCCGGGGCAGGCGAGCAGTACTTC
CASMPGAGEQYF
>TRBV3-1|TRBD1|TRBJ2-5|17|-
TGTGCCAGCAGCCAAGATCGGGCCTCGACAGGGGGGGAGACCCAGTACTTC
CASSQDRASTGGETQYF
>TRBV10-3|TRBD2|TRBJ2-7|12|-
TGTGCCATCGGAACGACGGGAGGCGAGCAGTACTTC
CAIGTTGGEQYF
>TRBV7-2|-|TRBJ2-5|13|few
TGTGCCAGCAGCTCTCTGGGCACAGAGACCCAGTACTTC
CASSSLGTETQYF
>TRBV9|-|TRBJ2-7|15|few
TGTGCCAGCAGCGTAGCACCGACGGAATCCTACGAGCAGTACTTC
CASSVAPTESYEQYF
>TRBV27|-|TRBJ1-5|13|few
TGTGCCAGCAGTCTTGACCGGGCCGCGCCCCAGCATTTT
CASSLDRAAPQHF
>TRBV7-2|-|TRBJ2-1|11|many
TGTGCCAGCAGCCCTAGGAATGAGCAGTTCTTC
CASSPRNEQFF
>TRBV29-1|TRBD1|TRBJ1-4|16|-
TGCAGCGTTGAAGACCGGACAGGGGCGAATAATGAAAAACTGTTTTTT
CSVEDRTGANNEKLFF
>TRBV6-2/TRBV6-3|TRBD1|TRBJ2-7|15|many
TGTGCCAGCAGTCTCATCCGGGACAGGGGCTACGAGCAGTACTTC
CASSLIRDRGYEQYF
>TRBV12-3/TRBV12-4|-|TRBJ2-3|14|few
TGTGCCAGCAGTGGTCGGCGATACACAGATACGCAGTATTTT
CASSGRRYTDTQYF
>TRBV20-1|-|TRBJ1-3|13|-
TGCAGTGCTAGCAGGGACTCTGGAAACACCATATATTTT
CSASRDSGNTIYF
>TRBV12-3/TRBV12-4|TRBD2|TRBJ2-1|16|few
TGTGCCAGCAGTTTGAGCGGGAGTAAGTCCTACAATGAGCAGTTCTTC
CASSLSGSKSYNEQFF
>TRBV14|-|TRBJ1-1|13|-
TGTGCCAGCAGCGAGACTATGAACACTGAAGCTTTCTTT
CASSETMNTEAFF
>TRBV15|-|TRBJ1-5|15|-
TGTGCCACCAGCACCGACCGACGGGGGAATCAGCCCCAGCATTTT
CATSTDRRGNQPQHF
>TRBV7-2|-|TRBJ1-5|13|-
TGTGCCAGCAGCTTGGGTAGGACTACGCCCCAGCATTTT
CASSLGRTTPQHF
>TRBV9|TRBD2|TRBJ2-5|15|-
TGTGCCAGCAGCACAAGCGGGGGGGCCGGGGAGACCCAGTACTTC
CASSTSGGAGETQYF
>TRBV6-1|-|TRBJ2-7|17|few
TGTGCCAGCAGCCACCTAGTGGGGCTCCGACGGAGAGCCGAGCAGTACTTC
CASSHLVGLRRRAEQYF
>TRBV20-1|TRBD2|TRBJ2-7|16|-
TGCAGTGCTAGAGAAGCGGGGGCCCAGAAACTCTACGAGCAGTACTTC
CSAREAGAQKLYEQYF
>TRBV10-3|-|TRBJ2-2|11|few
TGTGCCATCAGGAGGAGCGGGGAGCTGTTTTTT
CAIRRSGELFF
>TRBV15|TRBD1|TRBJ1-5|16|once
TGTGCCACCAGCAAGGGACAGCCATATAGCAATCAGCCCCAGCATTTT
CATSKGQPYSNQPQHF
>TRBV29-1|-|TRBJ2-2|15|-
TGCAGCGTTCGAAGGGGAGGTGTGAACACCGGGGAGCTGTTTTTT
CSVRRGGVNTGELFF
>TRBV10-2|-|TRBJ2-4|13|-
TGCGCCAGCAGAGACGGAGCCAAAAACATTCAGTACTTC
CASRDGAKNIQYF
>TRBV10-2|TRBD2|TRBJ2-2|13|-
TGCGCCAGCCGGGGGGTCGGAACCGGGGAGCTGTTTTTT
CASRGVGTGELFF
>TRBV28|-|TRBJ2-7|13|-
TGTGCCAGCAGCTCAGGGGGGTCGGAAGAGCAGTACTTC
CASSSGGSEEQYF
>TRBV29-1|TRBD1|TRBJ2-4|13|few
TGCAGCGCATCCGGGACAGGGTATAACATTCAGTACTTC
CSASGTGYNIQYF
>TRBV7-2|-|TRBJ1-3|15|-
TGTGCCAGCAGCCCACGGAGTGGGGCTGGAAACACCATATATTTT
CASSPRSGAGNTIYF
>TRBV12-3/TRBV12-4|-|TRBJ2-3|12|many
TGTGCCAGCAGCTCCCCTCCCACTCTTGCGTATTTT
CASSSPPTLAYF
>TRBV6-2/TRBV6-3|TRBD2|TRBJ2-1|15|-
TGTGCCAGCAGTCGACTCCGGCTAGCGGGATTTGAGCAGTTCTTC
CASSRLRLAGFEQFF
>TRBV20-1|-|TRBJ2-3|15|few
TGCAGTGCTAGAGTCCAGTTCAAAAGCACAGATACGCAGTATTTT
CSARVQFKSTDTQYF
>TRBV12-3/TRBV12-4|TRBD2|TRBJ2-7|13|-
TGTGCCAGCAGCGGACTAGCGCAATACCAGCAGTACTTC
CASSGLAQYQQYF
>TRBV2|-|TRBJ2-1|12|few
TGTGCCAGCAGTCTAGAAGTCACTGAGCAGTTCTTC
CASSLEVTEQFF
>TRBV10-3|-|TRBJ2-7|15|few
TGTGCCATCAGTGCGGGAGACAGGGAGACCTACGAGCAGTACTTC
CAISAGDRETYEQYF
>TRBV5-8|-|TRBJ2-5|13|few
TGTGCCAGCAGCTTACGGAGGACAGAGACCCAGTACTTC
CASSLRRTETQYF
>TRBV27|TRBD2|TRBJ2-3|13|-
TGTGCCACCGGACTAGTTAGGTTCGATACGCAGTATTTT
CATGLVRFDTQYF